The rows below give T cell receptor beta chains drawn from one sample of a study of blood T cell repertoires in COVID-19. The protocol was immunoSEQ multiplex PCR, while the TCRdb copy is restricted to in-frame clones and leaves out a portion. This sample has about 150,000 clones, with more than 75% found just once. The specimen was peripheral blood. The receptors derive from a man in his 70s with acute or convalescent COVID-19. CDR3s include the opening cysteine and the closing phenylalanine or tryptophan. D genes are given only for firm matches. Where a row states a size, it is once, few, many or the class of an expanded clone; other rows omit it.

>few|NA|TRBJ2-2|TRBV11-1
TGTGCCAGCAGCCCGCGCGGGGGACAGGACACCGGGGAGCTGTTTTTT
CASSPRGGQDTGELFF
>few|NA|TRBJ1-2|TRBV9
TGTGCCAGCAGCGACGGATCCCCGGAGGGCTACACCTTC
CASSDGSPEGYTF
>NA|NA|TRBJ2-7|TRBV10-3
TGTGCCATCAGTGAGGGGCAGGGTGGCGTCGACGAGCAGTACTTC
CAISEGQGGVDEQYF
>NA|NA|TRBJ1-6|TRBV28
TGTGCCAGCAGTTCTTCCTCACCCCTCCACTTT
CASSSSSPLHF
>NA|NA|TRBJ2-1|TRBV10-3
TGTGCCATCGGTTTCGGGGTCAATGAGCAGTTCTTC
CAIGFGVNEQFF
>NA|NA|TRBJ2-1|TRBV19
TGTGCCAGTAGTATACCGGGACTTAACAATGAGCAGTTCTTC
CASSIPGLNNEQFF
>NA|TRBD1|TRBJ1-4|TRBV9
TGTGCCAGCAGCGTAGGACAGGGGCCTGAAAAACTGTTTTTT
CASSVGQGPEKLFF
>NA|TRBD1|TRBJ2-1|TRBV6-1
TGTGCCAGCAGTGAAGTGACAGGGGAACGCAATGAGCAGTTCTTC
CASSEVTGERNEQFF
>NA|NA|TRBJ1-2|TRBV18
TGTGCCAGCTCACCGACAGGTTATGCTAACTATGGCTACACCTTC
CASSPTGYANYGYTF
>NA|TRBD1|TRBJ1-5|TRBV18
TGTGCCAGCTCACCGGGGACAGGGTTCCAGCCCCAGCATTTT
CASSPGTGFQPQHF
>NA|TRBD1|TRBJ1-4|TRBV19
TGTGCCAGTAGTCCCGGGACAGGGGATGAAAAACTGTTTTTT
CASSPGTGDEKLFF
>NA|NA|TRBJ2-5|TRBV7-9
TGTGCCAGCAGCCATAAAAGACGGGTCCAAGAGACCCAGTACTTC
CASSHKRRVQETQYF
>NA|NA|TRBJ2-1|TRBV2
TGTGCCAGCAGTGAAGCGACAGTTTTGGTCTTC
CASSEATVLVF
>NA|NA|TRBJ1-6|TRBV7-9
TGTGCCAGCAGCTTATTCGAGGATGGTTGGTCACCCCTCCACTTT
CASSLFEDGWSPLHF
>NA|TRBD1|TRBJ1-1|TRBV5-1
TGCGCCAGTCGACAGGGGGAGAACACTGAAGCTTTCTTT
CASRQGENTEAFF
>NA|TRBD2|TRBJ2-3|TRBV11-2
TGTGCCAGCAGCTTAGCCGCGGGACTAGGCACAGATACGCAGTATTTT
CASSLAAGLGTDTQYF
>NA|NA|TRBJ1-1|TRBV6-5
TGTGCCAGCCAGGGTCGCCCATCCCACACTGAAGCTTTCTTT
CASQGRPSHTEAFF
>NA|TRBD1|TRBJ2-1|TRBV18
TGTGCCAGCTCGCCCGGGACAGGGAGGATTAATGAGCAGTTCTTC
CASSPGTGRINEQFF
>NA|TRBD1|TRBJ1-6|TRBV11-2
TGTGCCAGCAACACCGGGACAGGGAATTCACCCCTCCACTTT
CASNTGTGNSPLHF
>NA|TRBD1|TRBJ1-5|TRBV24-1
TGTGCCACCAGTGAATCGGGGACAGTTCAGCCCCAGCATTTT
CATSESGTVQPQHF
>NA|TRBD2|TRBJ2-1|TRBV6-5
TGTGCCAGCACTACGGGACTAGCGGGGGGGAATGAGCAGTTCTTC
CASTTGLAGGNEQFF
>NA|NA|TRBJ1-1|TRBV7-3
TGTGCCAGCAGCCCCGGCCAGGGGTTGAACACTGAAGCTTTCTTT
CASSPGQGLNTEAFF
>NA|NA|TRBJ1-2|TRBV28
TGTGCCAGCAGTCTCTACGACTATGGCTACACCTTC
CASSLYDYGYTF
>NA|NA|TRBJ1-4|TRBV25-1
TGTGCCAGCAGGAGGGATGGTGAAAAACTGTTTTTT
CASRRDGEKLFF
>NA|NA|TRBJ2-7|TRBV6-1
TGTGCCAGCAGTGAAGGTGGGGGCCGTCTCGAGCAGTACTTC
CASSEGGGRLEQYF
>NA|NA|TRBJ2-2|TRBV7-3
TGTGCCAGCAGCTCTTCCGGGGACACCGGGGAGCTGTTTTTT
CASSSSGDTGELFF
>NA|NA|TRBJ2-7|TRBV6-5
TGTGCCAGCAACCCCGCTCATAGCGTGGGCGAGCAGTACTTC
CASNPAHSVGEQYF
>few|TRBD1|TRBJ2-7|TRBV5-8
TGTGCCAGCAGCTTGGGGCTCGGGACAGGTAGCGAGCAGTACTTC
CASSLGLGTGSEQYF
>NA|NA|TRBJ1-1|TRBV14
TGTGCCAGCAGCCTGGAACAGGGTCGCGCTGAAGCTTTCTTT
CASSLEQGRAEAFF
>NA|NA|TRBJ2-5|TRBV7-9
TGTGCCAGCAGCTTAGACAGCCCCGAGACCCAGTACTTC
CASSLDSPETQYF
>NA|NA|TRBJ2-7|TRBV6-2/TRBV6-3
TGTGCCAGCAGTAGGACCGAGCCCCGGAGGGAGCAGTACTTC
CASSRTEPRREQYF
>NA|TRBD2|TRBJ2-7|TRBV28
TGTGCCAGCAGTTTAGGTGGGACTAGCGGATACGAGCAGTACTTC
CASSLGGTSGYEQYF
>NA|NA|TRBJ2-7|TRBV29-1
TGCAGCGTTGCTCAGGGGGGCTACGAGCAGTACTTC
CSVAQGGYEQYF
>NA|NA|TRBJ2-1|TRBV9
TGTGCCAGCAGCGTAGCCACGGGGTGGAGCGAGCAGTTCTTC
CASSVATGWSEQFF
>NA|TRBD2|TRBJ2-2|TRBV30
TGTGCCTGGAGTGTCGGGGGGGCCGGGGAGCTGTTTTTT
CAWSVGGAGELFF
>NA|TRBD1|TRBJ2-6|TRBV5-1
TGCGCCAGCAGCTTGGAGGTCCCGGCAGGGGGCGAAGCTGGGGCCAACGTCCTGACTTTC
CASSLEVPAGGEAGANVLTF
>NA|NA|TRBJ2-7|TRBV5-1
TGCGCCAGCAGCTCCGAAGGACCGGGAGCCTACGAACAGTACTTC
CASSSEGPGAYEQYF
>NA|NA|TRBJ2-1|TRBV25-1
TGTGCCAGCAGTGAATCAGGGATCTCCTACAATGAGCAGTTCTTC
CASSESGISYNEQFF
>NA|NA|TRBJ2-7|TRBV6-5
TGTGCCAGCAGGCAAGGGGACGAGCAGTACTTC
CASRQGDEQYF
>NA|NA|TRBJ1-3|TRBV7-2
TGTGCCAGCAGCTTCTCCGGGCAGGGCAGGGCTGGAAACACCATATATTTT
CASSFSGQGRAGNTIYF
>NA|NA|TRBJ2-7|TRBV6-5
TGTGCCAGCAGTTCACTAGGTGGCGAGCAGTACTTC
CASSSLGGEQYF
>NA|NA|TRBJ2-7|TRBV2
TGTGCCAGCACTACTAGCCAGCTCTACGAGCAGTACTTC
CASTTSQLYEQYF
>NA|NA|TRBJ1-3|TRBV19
TGTGCCAGTAGGGACAATTTCGGAAACACCATATATTTT
CASRDNFGNTIYF